The rows below give T cell receptor beta chains drawn from one sample of a study of blood T cell repertoires in COVID-19. Method: immunoSEQ multiplex PCR; TCRdb's copy keeps in-frame clones and lacks some. The sample consists of approximately 220,000 clones, about four fifths of them appearing once. The material sequenced was PBMCs or T cells enriched from blood (not recorded which). The receptor source for this set is a middle-aged woman who had recovered from COVID-19. Both conserved end residues are part of each CDR3. A D gene is named only where the DNA matches it firmly. Rows may omit the clone size; those that give it use once, few, many or a size class.

clone_size	d_call	j_call	v_call	cdr3_nt	cdr3_aa
.	.	TRBJ1-5	TRBV6-4	TGTGCCAGCTCCAGGGGAAGGGTACGGATCAACCAGCCCCAGCATTTT	CASSRGRVRINQPQHF
.	.	TRBJ1-1	TRBV20-1	TGCAGTGCTCCTCGTTTAGCTGAAGCTTTCTTT	CSAPRLAEAFF
.	TRBD2	TRBJ2-1	TRBV5-6	TGTGCCAGCAGCGCGGGACTAGCGAGCTCCTACAATGAGCAGTTCTTC	CASSAGLASSYNEQFF
.	.	TRBJ2-2	TRBV7-6	TGTGCCAGCAGCTGGGCCGGGACCGGGGGCGGGGAGCTGTTTTTT	CASSWAGTGGGELFF
.	.	TRBJ2-2	TRBV19	TGTGCCAGTAGTATAAGGGGGAGGGGCAGAACCGGGGAGCTGTTTTTT	CASSIRGRGRTGELFF
.	TRBD1	TRBJ2-3	TRBV10-1	TGCGCCAGCACGTGGGGACAGCTCTTCACAGATACGCAGTATTTT	CASTWGQLFTDTQYF
.	.	TRBJ1-5	TRBV6-1	TGTGCCAGCAGTGAATTCGGACAGATCAATCAGCCCCAGCATTTT	CASSEFGQINQPQHF
.	.	TRBJ1-1	TRBV30	TGTGCCTGGAGTGTAGCGGGACGGCGAGCTTTCTTT	CAWSVAGRRAFF
.	TRBD1	TRBJ1-6	TRBV14	TGTGCCAGCAGCCACGAACAGGGGGGATATTCACCCCTCCACTTT	CASSHEQGGYSPLHF
.	TRBD2	TRBJ2-3	TRBV30	TGTGCCTGGAGTGTTAGCGGGAGGGGCACAGATACGCAGTATTTT	CAWSVSGRGTDTQYF
.	.	TRBJ1-1	TRBV4-1	TGCGCCAGCAGCCAAGAATCCAGGGGTTACACTGAAGCTTTCTTT	CASSQESRGYTEAFF
.	.	TRBJ2-2	TRBV4-3	TGCGCCAGCAGCCAAGAGGTGGGTGGGAGTGCCACCGGGGAGCTGTTTTTT	CASSQEVGGSATGELFF
.	.	TRBJ2-2	TRBV4-2	TGTGCCAGCAGCCTCGTGGGGAGCGTCCTCGGGGAGCTGTTTTTT	CASSLVGSVLGELFF
.	TRBD1	TRBJ2-3	TRBV9	TGTGCCAGCAGCGGGGACAGCGCGGGCACAGATACGCAGTATTTT	CASSGDSAGTDTQYF
.	.	TRBJ2-3	TRBV2	TGTGCCAGCAGTATCGGACTCCCAGATACGCAGTATTTT	CASSIGLPDTQYF
once	.	TRBJ1-6	TRBV27	TGTGCCAGCAGCCAAGACCGGGTCTATTCACCCCTCCACTTT	CASSQDRVYSPLHF